Below, one T cell receptor (beta chain) is given with its context. This clonotype was counted many times. There is no known antigen for this receptor. No base qualities exist here, and no much larger clone lies one base off it. The sample comes from a study of early T cells in non-severe SARS-CoV-2 infection (dated by TCRdb to the early 2020s). In the study overall: Because TCR sequencing relied on bulk RNA taken from unsorted whole blood, pairing of alpha and beta chains was not possible. Overall study results and their limits: Matching against VDJdb was skewed toward anti-spike CD8 responses, likely underestimated virus-specific expansions, and missed private and CD4 specificities.

A case-control design nested within a healthcare worker cohort in London, UK, was used, with weekly nasopharyngeal swab PCR tests and blood sampling performed. Healthcare workers were recruited during the week of the UK lockdown, between 23 and 31 March 2020, and followed weekly for up to 16 weeks. The germline V gene encodes CDR1 DFQATT and CDR2 SNEGSKA (reference sequence). Germline trimming: 0 bases from V, 0 bases from J; junction bases outside gene matches: 5. The CDR3 starts with the cysteine, ends with the phenylalanine, and has 16 residues. Only the CDR3 DNA is retained, 48 bases long and in frame from the first base. The library was made by 5' RACE. This sample was sequenced with a NextSeq 500. To correct for sequencing error and PCR bias, the TCR library protocol tagged individual cDNA molecules with unique molecular identifiers. TCR alpha and beta chains were both sequenced, and the abundances of alpha and beta sequences in each sample were closely correlated with each other. Concerning the study's data processing: V gene, J gene and CDR3 annotation of TCR sequences was performed with Decombinator V4. TCRs were defined as expanded if a significant change between any two time points was detected under a Poisson model with p below 0.0001. TCR abundances were normalised to the total number of TCRs sequenced per sample and were expressed as counts per million. MAIT TCRs were defined by TRAV1-2 paired with TRAJ12, TRAJ20 or TRAJ33, and iNKT TCRs by TRAV10 paired with TRAJ18. VDJdb, accessed 1 November 2021, was searched for CMV, EBV and SARS-CoV-2 annotated TCRs, excluding TCRs annotated for multiple antigens. Through fastp at Q25 and MiXCR, TCRdb rebuilt clones from the public reads, retaining in-frame beta chains. Rows with a matching CDR3 protein are joined into one entry that keeps the most common DNA and genes. It is TCRdb's table, rather than the study itself, that gives the V and J calls and clone size. Counted in this sample were 65,000 to 90,000 distinct CDR3 sequences; less than 15% of them appeared once. The biggest ten clones account for about 5% of the sample.

The receptor chain draws on TRBV20-1 and TRBJ2-3; TRBD2 agrees with 8 junctional bases. The TCR was taken from an adult who was a healthcare worker with PCR-confirmed SARS-CoV-2 infection or an uninfected control (not recorded which). The sequenced sample consisted of whole blood. The DNA is as follows: TGCAGTGCTAGAGATGCACTAGCGGAAAGCACAGATACGCAGTATTTT. The translation is CSARDALAESTDTQYF.